The 20 T cell receptor beta chains below all came from one sample that was sequenced in a study of blood T cells in healthy people across ages. The authors ran a second PCR of roughly 6 to 12 cycles using a sample-barcoded 5' primer and a J-beta primer mix. TCRdb re-analysed the 5' RACE reads in MiXCR, keeping a single row per CDR3 protein. The sample contains 450,000 to 600,000 distinct CDR3 sequences, about 27% of which appear only once. These data are also associated with another study on T cells of mothers and their children.

Sequenced: blood. The receptors here all came from a boy younger than 10 in good health.

This chain uses TRBV7-8 with TRBJ2-1; 9 bases map to TRBD2. Germline trimming cut 5 bases from V and 5 bases from J; bases unmatched to any gene: 10. The length of the CDR3 is 16 residues. The germline V gene has CDR1 SGHVS and CDR2 FQNEAQ. In DNA, the CDR3 is TGTGCCAGCAGCCCCCTAGACCTAGCGGGGAACAATGAGCAGTTCTTC. Protein product: CASSPLDLAGNNEQFF.

Only a few counts were recorded for this clonotype. The chain carries TRBV27 and TRBJ2-7; D is possibly TRBD1 (6 bases). The DNA end lines up better with TRBJ2-1; the J call may be wrong. The V gene's germline CDR1 is MNHEY and CDR2 SMNVEV (reference sequence). The CDR3 has 13 amino acids. CDR3 protein: CASSFAQGLEQFF. In DNA, the CDR3 is TGTGCCAGCAGTTTCGCCCAGGGGCTTGAGCAGTTCTTC.

This clonotype was seen a handful of times. The chain links TRBV5-5 to TRBJ2-7; TRBD2 matches at 7 bases. The CDR3 extends over 15 amino acids. The V gene's germline CDR1 is SGHKS and CDR2 YYEKEE (reference sequence). The ends lost 2 bases at V and 4 bases at J; junction bases unmatched: 9. The CDR3 coding sequence is TGTGCCAGCAGCTTTGATAGCGGGTCCGCTTACGAGCAGTACTTC. Protein: CASSFDSGSAYEQYF. The full variable domain, in which reference TRBV5-5 and TRBJ2-7 provide the parts outside the CDR3, is DAGVTQSPTHLIKTRGQQVTLRCSPISGHKSVSWYQQVLGQGPQFIFQYYEKEERGRGNFPDRFSARQFPNYSSELNVNALLLGDSALYLCASSFDSGSAYEQYFGPGTRLTVT.

This chain connects TRBV2 to TRBJ2-5; D remains ambiguous. The CDR3 covers 12 residues. From germline, CDR1 is SNHLY and CDR2 FYNNEI. Trimming pared 3 bases from V and 11 bases from J, leaving 13 bases between. The CDR3 nucleotides read TGTGCCAGCAGTGAGGAAAGCCCTGGGCAGTACTTC. Translating gives CASSEESPGQYF. The variable domain in full, completed from reference TRBV2 and TRBJ2-5, reads EPEVTQTPSHQVTQMGQEVILRCVPISNHLYFYWYRQILGQKVEFLVSFYNNEISEKSEIFDDQFSVERPDGSNFTLKIRSTKLEDSAMYFCASSEESPGQYFGPGTRLLVL.

The chain links TRBV5-5 to TRBJ2-7; D is unclear. This CDR3 region has 14 residues. Looked up from germline, CDR1 is SGHKS and CDR2 is YYEKEE (reference sequence). The V and J ends lost 0 bases and 1 base respectively, with 8 bases between them. The CDR3, as DNA: TGTGCCAGCAGCTTGGGGGTAGAGTCCTACGAGCAGTACTTC. Protein sequence: CASSLGVESYEQYF.

This clonotype showed up just a few times. J is TRBJ2-1 and V is TRBV29-1, with D perhaps given as TRBD1 or TRBD2 (6 bases each). The CDR3 runs to 13 residues. Trimming pared 7 bases from V and 9 bases from J, leaving 19 bases between. Germline V gene lookup returns CDR1 SQVTM and CDR2 ANQGSEA. This CDR3 reads CSAIGGGSGEQFF. CDR3 coding DNA: TGCAGCGCTATAGGAGGGGGGAGTGGTGAGCAGTTCTTC.

The CDR3 sequence: CASSLEPIYGYTF. DNA of the CDR3: TGCGCCAGCAGCTTGGAACCGATCTATGGCTACACCTTC. V gene TRBV5-1 combines with J gene TRBJ1-2; D ambiguous. Between the trimmed V and J ends, which lost 0 bases and 4 bases, there was a span of 7 bases. The CDR3 length is 13 residues. In germline, CDR1 is SGHRS, CDR2 YFSETQ.

The chain recombines TRBV18 with TRBJ1-2; D remains ambiguous. V was pared by 2 bases and J by 6 bases, with 7 bases between. CDR3 length equals 12 residues. Germline V gene data show CDR1 as KGHSH and CDR2 as LQKENI. CDR3 residues: CASSPRRDGYTF. Here the CDR3 DNA reads TGTGCCAGCTCACCAAGGAGGGATGGCTACACCTTC.

In this sample, this clonotype turned up a few times. The V gene is TRBV13, the J gene TRBJ2-5; 7 bases fit TRBD2. The J call may be wrong; the DNA end is better matched by TRBJ2-7. Germline lookup yields CDR1 PRHDT and CDR2 FYEKMQ (reference sequence). This CDR3 contains 16 residues. The CDR3 loop reads CASSTPFGGGTYEQYF. CDR3 nucleotide sequence: TGTGCCAGCAGCACACCCTTCGGCGGGGGTACCTACGAGCAGTACTTC.

This clonotype has just one count. The CDR3 coding sequence is TGTGCCAGCAGCTTACAGCGGGGTACTCAAGAGACCCAGTACTTC. Amino acids: CASSLQRGTQETQYF. J is TRBJ2-5 and V is TRBV7-2; TRBD2 agrees at 7 bases. With V trimmed by 2 bases and J by 2 bases, 5 bases remained unmatched. Germline V gene sequence: CDR1 SGHTA, CDR2 FQGNSA. The CDR3 spans 15 residues.

This clonotype was recorded a few times. The gene calls are TRBV4-3 and TRBJ2-5; no clear D. Gene TRBJ2-1 matches the end of the DNA better, so the J call may be wrong. CDR1 is LGHNA and CDR2 is YSLEER in the germline V gene. This CDR3 spans 15 amino acids. The CDR3 here is CASSHQRLGYNEQFF. CDR3 bases: TGCGCCAGCAGCCACCAACGTCTCGGATACAATGAGCAGTTCTTC.

This clonotype showed up just a few times. The chain recombines TRBV3-1 with TRBJ2-5; D remains unclear. The DNA end is more similar to TRBJ2-7, so the J call may be wrong. The germline gives CDR1 LGHDT, CDR2 YNNKEL (reference sequence). The CDR3 runs 14 residues. The CDR3 sequence is CASSQDTLSYEQYF. The CDR3 DNA sequence: TGTGCCAGCAGCCAAGACACTCTAAGCTACGAGCAGTACTTC.

Regarding this clonotype: At one boundary the junction diverges from the germline segment, which might be a read error. The V gene is TRBV7-2, the J gene TRBJ2-5; D unclear. The CDR3 is 16 amino acids. Germline V CDR1 and CDR2: SGHTA, FQGNSA. The CDR3 bases are TGTGCCAGCAGCCAGTCCCTGGTCCTCGGTCCCCTACAGATGTTCTTC. As protein: CASSQSLVLGPLQMFF.

This clonotype was detected only a few times. This rearrangement joins TRBV5-1 to TRBJ2-5, with a tentative D call TRBD1 (6 bases). The assigned J gene may be wrong: the sequence end matches TRBJ2-7 better. The length of the CDR3 is 14 residues. CDR1 and CDR2 (germline): SGHRS, YFSETQ. CDR3 loop: CASSLGGTFSEQYF. The CDR3 DNA is TGCGCCAGCAGCTTGGGAGGGACATTCTCCGAGCAGTACTTC.

This clonotype came up a few times. The CDR3 DNA follows: TGTGCCGGGTCGGGACAGGAGCACTATGGCTACACCTTC. Amino acid sequence: CAGSGQEHYGYTF. The genes are TRBV6-6 and TRBJ1-2; 8 bases fit TRBD1. The CDR3 is made up of 13 amino acids. J lost 3 bases, V lost 11 bases, and 8 bases had no gene match. CDR1 and CDR2 (germline): MNHNY, SVGAGI (reference sequence).

This clonotype showed up just a few times. This sequence joins TRBV7-7 and TRBJ2-1; TRBD1 aligns across 7 bases. Germline-derived CDR1 and CDR2 are SSHAT and FNYEAQ (reference sequence). J gave up 8 bases and V 1 base, and 5 bases lay outside the gene matches. The CDR3 is made up of 14 amino acids. The CDR3 sequence: CASSLDPGGYEQFF. DNA of the CDR3: TGTGCCAGCAGCTTAGATCCAGGGGGTTATGAGCAGTTCTTC.

The V and J genes are TRBV29-1 and TRBJ2-5; D tentatively fits TRBD1 or TRBD2 (6 bases each). With 0 bases removed from V and 2 bases from J, the gap between germline ends came to 10 bases. Germline CDR1 SQVTM, CDR2 ANQGSEA. The CDR3 has 14 residues. CDR3 residues: CSVEDRRGQETQYF. DNA for the CDR3: TGCAGCGTTGAAGATCGGAGGGGGCAAGAGACCCAGTACTTC.

This chain joins TRBV12-3 or TRBV12-4 and TRBJ1-2, with D perhaps matching TRBD1 (5 bases). This CDR3 is built from 13 residues. Trimming removed 6 bases at V and 8 bases at J, with 16 bases between. The CDR3 DNA reads as TGTGCCAGCAGAACAGGACTTCGAGGAGGCTACACCTTC. Protein: CASRTGLRGGYTF.

The V and J genes are TRBV6-2 or TRBV6-3 and TRBJ2-5; 8 nucleotides line up with TRBD2. J lost 4 bases, V lost 5 bases, and 6 bases had no gene match. The CDR3 runs to 14 residues. Germline CDR1 is MNHEY and CDR2 is SVGEGT. The CDR3 reads CASSRTSIRETQYF. The DNA for the CDR3 is TGTGCCAGCAGTCGGACTAGCATTCGAGAGACCCAGTACTTC.

In its sample, this clonotype was seen a few times. The genes are TRBV11-2 and TRBJ1-1, with D perhaps matching TRBD1 (5 bases). Germline values: CDR1 SGHAT, CDR2 FQNNGV. The CDR3 is 14 amino acids. V shed 1 base and J shed 1 base, with 7 bases lying between them. The DNA for the CDR3 is TGTGCCAGCAGCTTAGGGGGACCGAACACTGAAGCTTTCTTT. It translates to CASSLGGPNTEAFF.